This TCR beta chain came from a study (dated by TCRdb to 2016 to 2017). The library was produced with RT-PCR. The sample was run on an Illumina MiSeq. In-frame beta chains were kept once TCRdb had trimmed the public reads at Q25 with fastp and called clones with MiXCR. Every distinct CDR3 protein forms one entry, paired with its most common genes and DNA. Counted in this sample were more than 550,000 distinct CDR3 sequences; 14% of them appeared once. In total, the top ten clones hold about 3.6% of the sample. This clonotype was observed a few times. There is no known antigen for this receptor. It has no much larger one-base neighbor in the sample; base qualities were not kept. The CDR1 and CDR2 encoded by the germline V gene are SQVTM and ANQGSEA. Spanning cysteine to phenylalanine, the CDR3 consists of 13 amino acids. The retained sequence is limited to the CDR3, 39 bases, with the frame set at the first base. The germline ends are 8 bases apart after V is trimmed by 0 bases and J by 3 bases.

This clonotype was sampled from a female donor in good health, serving as a healthy control. The sequenced material came from memory CD4+ T cells from blood. The V gene is TRBV29-1 and the J gene is TRBJ1-1; the D gene cannot be resolved reliably. The nucleotide sequence is TGCAGCGTTGAAGAAGGTGATTACACTGAAGCTTTCTTT. It translates as CSVEEGDYTEAFF. Here the CDR3 is joined to the reference TRBV29-1 and TRBJ1-1 genes, and the full variable domain is: SAVISQKPSRDICQRGTSLTIQCQVDSQVTMMFWYRQQPGQSLTLIATANQGSEATYESGFVIDKFPISRPNLTFSTLTVSNMSPEDSSIYLCSVEEGDYTEAFFGQGTRLTVV.